These 10 T cell receptor beta chains originate from one sample sequenced in a study of OX40 agonist ivuxolimab in advanced cancers. The repertoire was sequenced with immunoSEQ multiplex PCR; TCRdb's copy has only in-frame clones and lacks some. The data hold tens of thousands of clones, with roughly 83% observed a single time. Source: CD4+ or CD8+ T cells sorted from blood, taken in a trial of the OX40 agonist ivuxolimab. These receptors all come from an adult with an advanced solid tumor such as melanoma, head and neck, liver or kidney cancer.

V usage is TRBV23-1 and J usage is TRBJ1-5; TRBD1 is a possible D gene (5 bases). TRBV23-1 is an ORF, with its function uncertain. This CDR3 has 19 residues. The V end lost 0 bases, the J end lost 0 bases, and 18 bases lay between the germline ends. DNA of the CDR3: TGCGCCAGCAGTCAATCAGTCCAGGGCGGCCCTTATAGCAATCAGCCCCAGCATTTT. It codes for CASSQSVQGGPYSNQPQHF.

The chain carries TRBV7-9 and TRBJ2-1; 8 nucleotides line up with TRBD2. Per the germline V gene, CDR1 is SEHNR and CDR2 is FQNEAQ (reference sequence). With 4 bases clipped from V and 8 bases from J, the junction kept 1 base outside the gene matches. The CDR3 contains 12 residues. The DNA for the CDR3 is TGTGCCAGCAGCTCGACTAGCGATGAGCAGTTCTTC. Encoded protein: CASSSTSDEQFF. The whole variable domain, remainder taken from reference TRBV7-9 and TRBJ2-1, is DTGVSQNPRHKITKRGQNVTFRCDPISEHNRLYWYRQTLGQGPEFLTYFQNEAQLEKSRLLSDRFSAERPKGSFSTLEIQRTEQGDSAMYLCASSSTSDEQFFGPGTRLTVL.

V is TRBV19 and J is TRBJ2-5; 7 nucleotides match TRBD2. Germline trimming cut 3 bases from V and 6 bases from J; bases unmatched to any gene: 7. The length of the CDR3 is 14 residues. In germline, CDR1 is LNHDA, CDR2 SQIVND (reference sequence). The CDR3 nucleotides are TGTGCCAGTAGTATTGGGGGGGACGTGAAGACCCAGTACTTC. Translating it yields CASSIGGDVKTQYF.

The chain has TRBV2 and TRBJ2-5; no definite D call. The CDR3 contains 14 residues. Germline V CDR1 and CDR2: SNHLY, FYNNEI. Trimming pared 4 bases from V and 1 base from J, leaving 10 bases between. CDR3 nucleotides: TGTGCCAGCAGTGGCCTGGCAGTCCAAGAGACCCAGTACTTC. This sequence encodes CASSGLAVQETQYF.

The genes are TRBV6-1 and TRBJ1-5, with 10 bases that match TRBD1. V gave up 7 bases and J gave up 6 bases; unmatched junction bases: 9. Per the germline V gene, CDR1 is MNHNS and CDR2 is SASEGT. CDR3 size: 15 residues. CDR3 sequence: CASNKGQGKGQPQHF. CDR3 DNA sequence: TGTGCCAGCAATAAGGGACAGGGGAAGGGTCAGCCCCAGCATTTT.

The V and J genes are TRBV18 and TRBJ2-3; D unclear. The CDR3 is 11 amino acids. The V end was cut by 2 bases, the J end by 6 bases, with 3 bases between. Germline assignment: CDR1 KGHSH and CDR2 LQKENI. The CDR3: CASSPADTQYF. DNA of the CDR3: TGTGCCAGCTCACCAGCGGATACGCAGTATTTT.

This chain links TRBV19 with TRBJ1-1; 10 bases match TRBD1. Germline V gene lookup returns CDR1 LNHDA and CDR2 SQIVND (reference sequence). The CDR3 has 16 amino acids. The J segment lost 5 bases and the V segment lost 3 bases, leaving 9 bases of the junction unmatched. Here the CDR3 DNA reads TGTGCCAGTAGTATCCCCCGGACAGGGGGAAGTACTGAAGCTTTCTTT. Protein product: CASSIPRTGGSTEAFF.

The chain couples TRBV29-1 to TRBJ2-3; 7 nucleotides line up with TRBD2. Germline CDR1 is SQVTM and CDR2 is ANQGSEA. V trimming: 4 bases; J trimming: 6 bases; junction bases outside the gene matches: 4. There are 12 residues in the CDR3. CDR3 nucleotides: TGCAGCGTTGTTGTGCGGGGGGATACGCAGTATTTT. Its protein product is CSVVVRGDTQYF.

This clone was recorded a few times. This sequence joins TRBV7-2 and TRBJ2-2; D may be TRBD2 (6 bases). The CDR3 is 13 amino acids. V was cut by 1 base and J by 6 bases, with 6 bases left in between. Germline CDR1 and CDR2: SGHTA and FQGNSA. CDR3: CASSLGRAGELFF. DNA for the CDR3: TGTGCCAGCAGCTTAGGGAGGGCCGGGGAGCTGTTTTTT.

The CDR3 region has the DNA TGTGCCAGCAGCTCAGGACAGGGTGGGCAGCCCCAGCATTTT. This encodes CASSSGQGGQPQHF. The V and J genes are TRBV5-6 and TRBJ1-5; 8 bases line up with TRBD1. Unmatched junction bases numbered 6, after V lost 3 bases and J lost 7 bases. Germline V gene sequence: CDR1 SGHDT, CDR2 YYEEEE. The CDR3 has 14 residues.